The clone carrying this TCR beta chain has more than one count but fewer than ten. Its antigen remains unknown. Germline CDR1 PRHDT, CDR2 FYEKMQ (reference sequence). Germline trimming cut 5 bases from V and 5 bases from J; bases unmatched to any gene: 13. The CDR3 is 18 amino acids. The data originate from a study of T-cell reconstitution after alpha-beta-depleted transplantation in children. Study-level points and caveats: TCRbeta diversity was high at day 60 in some patients (a result of surviving recipient T cells and thymic progenitors). Reported findings indicate that, about two months after transplant, alpha-beta T cells came from several hundred expanded clones, which were derived from non-depleted graft cells. After one year, T-cell counts and TCRbeta diversity mostly came from new T cells.

A TCRbeta library incorporating unique molecular identifiers was prepared. In TCRdb, the PCR reads were re-called with MiXCR into one record per CDR3 protein. The sample records around 960,000 distinct CDR3 sequences, roughly 29% being singletons. The sequencing here drew on PBMCs, mostly from graft donor cells, taken 360 days after TCRalphabeta/CD19-depleted stem cell transplant. The genes are TRBV13 and TRBJ2-2; 11 bases fit TRBD1. The sequence was collected from a boy under two years old who had a stem cell transplant for SCID, so the T cells may come from the graft donor. CDR3 residues: CASSPHRDRGRLTGELFF. CDR3 sequence (DNA): TGTGCCAGCAGCCCCCACCGGGACAGGGGGAGGTTGACCGGGGAGCTGTTTTTT. Variable domain in full (rest from reference TRBV13 and TRBJ2-2): AAGVIQSPRHLIKEKRETATLKCYPIPRHDTVYWYQQGPGQDPQFLISFYEKMQSDKGSIPDRFSAQQFSDYHSELNMSSLELGDSALYFCASSPHRDRGRLTGELFFGEGSRLTVL.